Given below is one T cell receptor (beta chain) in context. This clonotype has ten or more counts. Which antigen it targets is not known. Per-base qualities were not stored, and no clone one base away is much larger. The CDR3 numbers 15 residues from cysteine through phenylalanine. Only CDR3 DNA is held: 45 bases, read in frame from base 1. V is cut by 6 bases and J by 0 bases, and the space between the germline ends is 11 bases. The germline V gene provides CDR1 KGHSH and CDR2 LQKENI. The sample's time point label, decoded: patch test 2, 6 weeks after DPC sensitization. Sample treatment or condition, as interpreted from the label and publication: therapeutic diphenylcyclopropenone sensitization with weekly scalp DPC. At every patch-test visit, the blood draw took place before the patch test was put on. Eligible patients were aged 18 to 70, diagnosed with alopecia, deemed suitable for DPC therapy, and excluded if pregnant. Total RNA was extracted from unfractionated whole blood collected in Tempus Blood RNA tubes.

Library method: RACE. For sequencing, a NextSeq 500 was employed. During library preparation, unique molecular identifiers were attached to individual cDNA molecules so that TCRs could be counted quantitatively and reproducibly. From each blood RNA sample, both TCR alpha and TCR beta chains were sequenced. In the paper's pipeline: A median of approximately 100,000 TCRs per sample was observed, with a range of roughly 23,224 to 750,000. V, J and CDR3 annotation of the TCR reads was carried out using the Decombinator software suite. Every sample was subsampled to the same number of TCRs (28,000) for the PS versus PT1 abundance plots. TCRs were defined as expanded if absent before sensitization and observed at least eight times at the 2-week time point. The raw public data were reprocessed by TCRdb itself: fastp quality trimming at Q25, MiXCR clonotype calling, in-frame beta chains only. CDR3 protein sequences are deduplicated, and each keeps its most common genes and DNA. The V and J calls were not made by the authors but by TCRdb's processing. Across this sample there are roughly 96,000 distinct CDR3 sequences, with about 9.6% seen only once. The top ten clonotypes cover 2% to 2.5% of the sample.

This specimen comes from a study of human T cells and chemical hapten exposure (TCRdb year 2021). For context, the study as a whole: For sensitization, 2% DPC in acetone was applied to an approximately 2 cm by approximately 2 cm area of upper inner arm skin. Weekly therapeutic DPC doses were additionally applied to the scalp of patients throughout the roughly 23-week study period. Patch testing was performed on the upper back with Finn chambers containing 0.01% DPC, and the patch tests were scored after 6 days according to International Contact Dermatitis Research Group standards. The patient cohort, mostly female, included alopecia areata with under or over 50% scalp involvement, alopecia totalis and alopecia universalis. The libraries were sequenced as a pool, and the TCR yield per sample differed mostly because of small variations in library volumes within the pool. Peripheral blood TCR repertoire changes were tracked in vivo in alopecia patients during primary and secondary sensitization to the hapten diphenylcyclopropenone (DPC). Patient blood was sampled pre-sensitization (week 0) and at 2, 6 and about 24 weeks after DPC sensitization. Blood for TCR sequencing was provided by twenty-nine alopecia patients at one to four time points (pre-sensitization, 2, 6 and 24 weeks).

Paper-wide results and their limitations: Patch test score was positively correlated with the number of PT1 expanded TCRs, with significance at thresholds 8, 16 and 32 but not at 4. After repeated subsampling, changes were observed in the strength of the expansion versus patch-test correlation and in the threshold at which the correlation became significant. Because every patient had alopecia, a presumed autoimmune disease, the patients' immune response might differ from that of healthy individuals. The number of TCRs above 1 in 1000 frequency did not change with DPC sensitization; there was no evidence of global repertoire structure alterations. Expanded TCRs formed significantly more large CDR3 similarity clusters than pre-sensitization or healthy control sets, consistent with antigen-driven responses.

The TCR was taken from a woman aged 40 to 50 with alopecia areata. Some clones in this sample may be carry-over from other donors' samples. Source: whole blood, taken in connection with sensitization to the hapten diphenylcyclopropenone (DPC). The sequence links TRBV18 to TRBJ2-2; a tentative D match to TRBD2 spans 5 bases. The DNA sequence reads TGTGCCAGCTCCTCGGGAAGCGCGAACACCGGGGAGCTGTTTTTT. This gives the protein CASSSGSANTGELFF.